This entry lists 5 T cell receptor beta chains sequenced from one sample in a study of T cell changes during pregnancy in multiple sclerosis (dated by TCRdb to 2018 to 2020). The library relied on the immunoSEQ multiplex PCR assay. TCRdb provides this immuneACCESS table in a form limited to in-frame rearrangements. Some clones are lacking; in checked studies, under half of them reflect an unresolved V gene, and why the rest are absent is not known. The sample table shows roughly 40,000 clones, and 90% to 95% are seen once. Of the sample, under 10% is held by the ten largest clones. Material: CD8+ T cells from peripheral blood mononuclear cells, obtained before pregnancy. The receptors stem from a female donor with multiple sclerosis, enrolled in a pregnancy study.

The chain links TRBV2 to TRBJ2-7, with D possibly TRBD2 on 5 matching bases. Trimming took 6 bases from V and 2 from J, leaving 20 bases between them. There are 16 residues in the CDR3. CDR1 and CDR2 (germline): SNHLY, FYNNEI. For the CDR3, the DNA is TGTGCCAGCAGGGGATGGTCCGGGATAGGGACCTACGAGCAGTACTTC. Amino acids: CASRGWSGIGTYEQYF.

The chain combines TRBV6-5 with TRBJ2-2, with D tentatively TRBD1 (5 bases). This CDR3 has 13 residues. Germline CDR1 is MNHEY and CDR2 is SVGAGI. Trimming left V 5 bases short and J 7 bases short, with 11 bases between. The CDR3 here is CASSPQGSGELFF. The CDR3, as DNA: TGTGCCAGCAGTCCCCAGGGCAGCGGGGAGCTGTTTTTT.

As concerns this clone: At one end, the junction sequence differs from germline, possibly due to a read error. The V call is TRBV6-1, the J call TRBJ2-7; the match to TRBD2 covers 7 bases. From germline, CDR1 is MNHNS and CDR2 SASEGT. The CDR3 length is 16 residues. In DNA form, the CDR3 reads TGTGCCAGCACTGAATCGGCCGGGACTATTCCCTACGAGCAGTACTTC. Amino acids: CASTESAGTIPYEQYF.

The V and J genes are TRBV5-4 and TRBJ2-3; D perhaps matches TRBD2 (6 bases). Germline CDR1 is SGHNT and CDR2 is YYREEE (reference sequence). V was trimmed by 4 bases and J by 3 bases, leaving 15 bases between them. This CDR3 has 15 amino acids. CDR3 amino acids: CASSHAGSSTDTQYF. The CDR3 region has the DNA TGTGCCAGCAGCCACGCCGGGAGTTCGACAGATACGCAGTATTTT.

The CDR3 loop is CASSLGLALGELFF. The CDR3 DNA sequence: TGTGCCAGCAGCTTGGGCCTGGCTTTGGGGGAGCTGTTTTTT. The gene calls are TRBV5-4 and TRBJ2-2; no clear D. The CDR3 sequence is 14 residues long. Germline-derived CDR1 and CDR2 are SGHNT and YYREEE (reference sequence). The V end lost 0 bases, the J end lost 8 bases, and 11 bases lay between the germline ends.